The present T cell receptor beta chain was sequenced within a study of OX40 agonist ivuxolimab in advanced cancers. CDR1 and CDR2 from the germline V gene are SGHVS and FQNEAQ. Trimming at V came to 5 bases and at J to 2 bases, leaving 8 bases not matched to a gene. The CDR3 totals 15 residues. Study-wide results and limits: Partial responders receiving 0.1-3.0 mg/kg showed among the lowest clonal expansion.

Using immunoSEQ multiplex PCR, the repertoire was profiled, and TCRdb retains in-frame clones only, with some absent. The table lists about 60,000 clones, roughly 93% of them singletons. Of note for this clone: The antigen is undetermined.

This TCR was sampled from an adult with an advanced solid tumor such as melanoma, head and neck, liver or kidney cancer. The chain links TRBV7-8 to TRBJ2-7, with 8 bases identical to TRBD2. The source material was CD4+ or CD8+ T cells sorted from blood, sampled in a trial of the OX40 agonist ivuxolimab. The CDR3 sequence is CASSARGGRAYEQYF. In DNA form, the CDR3 reads TGTGCCAGCAGCGCCCGGGGGGGGAGGGCCTACGAGCAGTACTTC.